This TCR beta chain was profiled in a study of T cell changes during pregnancy in multiple sclerosis. This table comes from immunoSEQ multiplex PCR, and its TCRdb copy is limited to in-frame clones, with some not included. The repertoire includes over 35,000 clones, more than 85% of them detected once, and roughly 13% sits in the top ten. The germline gives CDR1 MNHGY, CDR2 SVAAGI. This CDR3 has 10 amino acids. Trimming pared 7 bases from V and 6 bases from J, leaving 7 bases between. The origin of this receptor is a female donor with multiple sclerosis, enrolled in a pregnancy study. The chain has TRBV6-9 and TRBJ2-7; a weak D match, TRBD1 (5 bases). The sequenced sample was CD8+ T cells from peripheral blood mononuclear cells, obtained in the first trimester of pregnancy. CDR3 loop: CASTRVEQYF. The CDR3 DNA reads as TGTGCCAGCACCAGGGTCGAGCAGTACTTC.